This is a list of T cell receptor beta chains from one sample in a study of identical twins. TCRdb re-derived calls from the 5' RACE reads in MiXCR, one entry per CDR3 protein. The sample holds hundreds of thousands of distinct CDR3 sequences, around 12% seen once. These records were also assigned to another study, of yellow fever vaccine responses in identical twins.

The sequenced sample was PBMCs. These receptors all come from a woman under 30 in good health. The CDR3 runs from the conserved cysteine through the conserved F or W. The D gene is left open where the match is weak. Size tells how often a clone was seen (once, few, many) or the class of an expanded clone, and some rows leave it out.

D gene: TRBD2; clone size: NA; CDR3 length: 13; V gene: TRBV11-3; J gene: TRBJ2-2; CDR3 DNA: TGTGCCAGCAGCTTAGGAGGGAGCGGGAAGGTGTTTTTT; CDR3 protein: CASSLGGSGKVFF
D gene: NA; clone size: many; CDR3 length: 17; V gene: TRBV7-9; J gene: TRBJ1-5; CDR3 DNA: TGTGCCAGCAGCTCTAACAAAGACATCTGGGCCGGTCAGCCCCAGCATTTT; CDR3 protein: CASSSNKDIWAGQPQHF
D gene: TRBD2; clone size: few; CDR3 length: 16; V gene: TRBV12-3/TRBV12-4; J gene: TRBJ2-2; CDR3 DNA: TGTGCCAGCAGTTTTACCACTAGCGGTTGGACCGGGGAGCTGTTTTTT; CDR3 protein: CASSFTTSGWTGELFF
D gene: TRBD1; clone size: few; CDR3 length: 17; V gene: TRBV7-9; J gene: TRBJ2-7; CDR3 DNA: TGTGCCAGCAGCACCTCGCCTGACAGGGTTCTCTCCTACGAGCAGTACTTC; CDR3 protein: CASSTSPDRVLSYEQYF
D gene: NA; clone size: NA; CDR3 length: 18; V gene: TRBV12-3/TRBV12-4; J gene: TRBJ2-1; CDR3 DNA: TGTGCCAGCAGTTTAGATCCCAGGACCCAGAGCTCCTACAATGAGCAGTTCTTC; CDR3 protein: CASSLDPRTQSSYNEQFF
D gene: NA; clone size: few; CDR3 length: 14; V gene: TRBV5-1; J gene: TRBJ1-1; CDR3 DNA: TGCGCCAGCAGCTTAGGGGCTATGAACACTGAAGCTTTCTTT; CDR3 protein: CASSLGAMNTEAFF
D gene: TRBD2; clone size: NA; CDR3 length: 21; V gene: TRBV5-6; J gene: TRBJ2-1; CDR3 DNA: TGTGCCAGCAGCTTGGATAACAGTCGAGCGGGAGCTCGGGTATCTTTCAATGAGCAGTTCTTC; CDR3 protein: CASSLDNSRAGARVSFNEQFF
D gene: NA; clone size: NA; CDR3 length: 16; V gene: TRBV7-3; J gene: TRBJ2-1; CDR3 DNA: TGTGCCAGCAGCTTAACGGCGCTGAGACCATACAATGAGCAGTTCTTC; CDR3 protein: CASSLTALRPYNEQFF
D gene: TRBD1; clone size: NA; CDR3 length: 14; V gene: TRBV7-9; J gene: TRBJ2-3; CDR3 DNA: TGTGCCAGCAGCCAGACAGGGCAAACAGATACGCAGTATTTT; CDR3 protein: CASSQTGQTDTQYF
D gene: NA; clone size: few; CDR3 length: 15; V gene: TRBV20-1; J gene: TRBJ2-3; CDR3 DNA: TGCAGTGCTCAAGGGGAACCTCGCGCTCCAGATACGCAGTATTTT; CDR3 protein: CSAQGEPRAPDTQYF
D gene: NA; clone size: few; CDR3 length: 14; V gene: TRBV5-1; J gene: TRBJ2-3; CDR3 DNA: TGCGCCAGCAGCTTGGCGTCGGGGCAAGATACGCAGTATTTT; CDR3 protein: CASSLASGQDTQYF
D gene: TRBD2; clone size: few; CDR3 length: 18; V gene: TRBV28; J gene: TRBJ2-1; CDR3 DNA: TGTGCCAGCAGTCCCTCTTACCCACTAGCGGGAGATAGGAATGAGCAGTTCTTC; CDR3 protein: CASSPSYPLAGDRNEQFF
D gene: NA; clone size: NA; CDR3 length: 12; V gene: TRBV5-1; J gene: TRBJ2-5; CDR3 DNA: TGCGCCAGCAGCACTAGCTCCGAGACCCAGTACTTC; CDR3 protein: CASSTSSETQYF
D gene: TRBD1; clone size: few; CDR3 length: 16; V gene: TRBV11-2; J gene: TRBJ1-2; CDR3 DNA: TGTGCCAGCAGCTTAGGGGGGGGACAGGCGAACTATGGCTACACCTTC; CDR3 protein: CASSLGGGQANYGYTF
D gene: TRBD1; clone size: few; CDR3 length: 17; V gene: TRBV19; J gene: TRBJ1-5; CDR3 DNA: TGTGCCAGTAGTGACGACTGGGGACAGGGATTTAACCAGCCCCAGCATTTT; CDR3 protein: CASSDDWGQGFNQPQHF
D gene: TRBD1; clone size: many; CDR3 length: 17; V gene: TRBV7-8; J gene: TRBJ2-1; CDR3 DNA: TGTGCCAGCAGCTTAGTGACAGGGCGAAGGGACACACGAGAGCAGTTCTTC; CDR3 protein: CASSLVTGRRDTREQFF
D gene: NA; clone size: many; CDR3 length: 14; V gene: TRBV6-1; J gene: TRBJ2-2; CDR3 DNA: TGTGCCAGCAGCGGCCGGGACCCGTCAGGGGAGCTGTTTTTT; CDR3 protein: CASSGRDPSGELFF
D gene: NA; clone size: few; CDR3 length: 14; V gene: TRBV20-1; J gene: TRBJ2-3; CDR3 DNA: TGCAGTGCTAGAAGTGGGCTTGTCACAGATACGCAGTATTTT; CDR3 protein: CSARSGLVTDTQYF
D gene: NA; clone size: NA; CDR3 length: 14; V gene: TRBV20-1; J gene: TRBJ1-5; CDR3 DNA: TGCAGTGTCATAAGGGGGGCCCCCAATCAGCCCCAGCATTTT; CDR3 protein: CSVIRGAPNQPQHF
D gene: NA; clone size: NA; CDR3 length: 15; V gene: TRBV5-1; J gene: TRBJ1-1; CDR3 DNA: TGCGCCAGCAGCTTGACGGGTTATATGAACACTGAAGCTATCTTT; CDR3 protein: CASSLTGYMNTEAIF
D gene: NA; clone size: few; CDR3 length: 12; V gene: TRBV12-3/TRBV12-4; J gene: TRBJ2-2; CDR3 DNA: TGTGCCAGCAGTTGGTACGGCGGGGAGCTGTTTTTT; CDR3 protein: CASSWYGGELFF
D gene: TRBD2; clone size: few; CDR3 length: 16; V gene: TRBV5-1; J gene: TRBJ2-1; CDR3 DNA: TGCGCCAGCAGCTTTTTAAACCCGACTAGCTGGAATGAGCAGTTCTTC; CDR3 protein: CASSFLNPTSWNEQFF
D gene: NA; clone size: few; CDR3 length: 17; V gene: TRBV12-3/TRBV12-4; J gene: TRBJ2-3; CDR3 DNA: TGTGCCAGCAGTTTACATTTTAGGGACAAGAGCACAGATACGCAGTATTTT; CDR3 protein: CASSLHFRDKSTDTQYF
D gene: TRBD1; clone size: few; CDR3 length: 18; V gene: TRBV4-1; J gene: TRBJ2-3; CDR3 DNA: TGCGCCAGCAGCCCAGAAGACAGGGGCCTCCCAACCCCAGATACGCAGTATTTT; CDR3 protein: CASSPEDRGLPTPDTQYF
D gene: NA; clone size: NA; CDR3 length: 15; V gene: TRBV3-1; J gene: TRBJ2-1; CDR3 DNA: TGTGCCAGCAGCCAAGCGGTTCGCGCCGGGGGTGAGCAGTTCTTC; CDR3 protein: CASSQAVRAGGEQFF
D gene: TRBD1; clone size: NA; CDR3 length: 14; V gene: TRBV27; J gene: TRBJ2-2; CDR3 DNA: TGTGCCAGCACAGACAGGGAAGGTTTCGAGGAGCTGTTTTTT; CDR3 protein: CASTDREGFEELFF
D gene: NA; clone size: few; CDR3 length: 12; V gene: TRBV3-1; J gene: TRBJ1-1; CDR3 DNA: TGTGCCAGCAGCCAAGGAACCCTAGAAGCTTTCTTT; CDR3 protein: CASSQGTLEAFF
D gene: NA; clone size: few; CDR3 length: 14; V gene: TRBV5-1; J gene: TRBJ2-7; CDR3 DNA: TGCGCCACCGCGCCCGGGACCGGAGCCTACGAGCAGTACTTC; CDR3 protein: CATAPGTGAYEQYF
D gene: NA; clone size: few; CDR3 length: 17; V gene: TRBV10-3; J gene: TRBJ2-2; CDR3 DNA: TGTGCCATCAGTGAGTCGCTGGCGGGCGCGAACACCGGGGAGCTGTTTTTT; CDR3 protein: CAISESLAGANTGELFF
D gene: TRBD2; clone size: many; CDR3 length: 15; V gene: TRBV29-1; J gene: TRBJ2-1; CDR3 DNA: TGCAGCGTCTCTGGGGTAGCGGGAGGGCCCAGTGAGCAGTTCTTC; CDR3 protein: CSVSGVAGGPSEQFF
D gene: NA; clone size: once; CDR3 length: 13; V gene: TRBV20-1; J gene: TRBJ2-5; CDR3 DNA: TGCAGTGCTGTGGGGGGCCATGATGGGACCCAGTACTTC; CDR3 protein: CSAVGGHDGTQYF
D gene: NA; clone size: NA; CDR3 length: 16; V gene: TRBV9; J gene: TRBJ2-3; CDR3 DNA: TGTGCCAGCAGCGGCGGTCTTTGGGGGGGCACAGATACGCAGTATTTT; CDR3 protein: CASSGGLWGGTDTQYF
D gene: TRBD2; clone size: NA; CDR3 length: 18; V gene: TRBV3-1; J gene: TRBJ2-3; CDR3 DNA: TGTGCCAGCAGCCAAGCAACTAGCGGGGGGGCCACGACAGATACGCAGTATTTT; CDR3 protein: CASSQATSGGATTDTQYF
D gene: NA; clone size: many; CDR3 length: 10; V gene: TRBV11-3; J gene: TRBJ2-1; CDR3 DNA: TGTGCCAGCGGGGAGTATGAGCAGTTCTTC; CDR3 protein: CASGEYEQFF
D gene: NA; clone size: NA; CDR3 length: 12; V gene: TRBV10-3; J gene: TRBJ2-2; CDR3 DNA: TGTGCCATCAGTGAGGGTCCCGGGGAGCTGTTTTTT; CDR3 protein: CAISEGPGELFF